This T cell receptor (beta chain) stems from a study of somatic mutations in cytotoxic T cells in rheumatoid arthritis. Study-wide findings and caveats: A rise in CD8+ clonality with age was seen in rheumatoid arthritis patients but not in healthy controls.

The V gene's germline CDR1 is SNHLY and CDR2 FYNNEI. This CDR3 region has 11 residues. Deletions cut 11 bases from V and 5 bases from J, with 11 bases between. Comment on this clone: Its antigen is not identified.

Assay: immunoSEQ multiplex PCR; the TCRdb copy retains only in-frame clones and omits some. The data contain approximately 20,000 clones, more than 65% of them singletons. The chain carries TRBV2 and TRBJ2-3; D possibly corresponds to TRBD2 (6 bases). Sequenced sample: CD8+ T cells sorted from blood. This sequence originates from a woman aged 45-65 years in good health. CDR3 residues: CAVGGIDTQYF. The CDR3 region has the DNA TGTGCCGTAGGAGGGATAGATACGCAGTATTTT.